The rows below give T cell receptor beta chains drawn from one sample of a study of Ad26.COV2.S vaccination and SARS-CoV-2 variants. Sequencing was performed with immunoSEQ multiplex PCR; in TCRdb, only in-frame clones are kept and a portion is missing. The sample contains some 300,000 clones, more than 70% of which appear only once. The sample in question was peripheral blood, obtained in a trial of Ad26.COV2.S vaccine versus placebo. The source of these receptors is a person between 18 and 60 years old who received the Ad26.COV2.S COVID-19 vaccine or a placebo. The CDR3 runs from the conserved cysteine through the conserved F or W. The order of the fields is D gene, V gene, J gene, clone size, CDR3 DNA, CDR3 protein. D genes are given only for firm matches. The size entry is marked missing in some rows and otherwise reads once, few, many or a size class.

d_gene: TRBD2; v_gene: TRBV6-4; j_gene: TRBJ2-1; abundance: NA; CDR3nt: TGTGCCAGCAGTGACCTGCGGGGGGGGCGCGATGAGCAGTTCTTC; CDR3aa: CASSDLRGGRDEQFF
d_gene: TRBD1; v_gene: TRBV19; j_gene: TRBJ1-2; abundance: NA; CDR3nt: TGTGCCAGTAGTGTGGACAGGGTGATCGGCTACACCTTC; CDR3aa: CASSVDRVIGYTF
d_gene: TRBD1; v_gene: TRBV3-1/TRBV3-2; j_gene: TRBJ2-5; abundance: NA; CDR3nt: TGTGCCAGCAGGGTCGACAGGGGGGAGACCCAGTACTTC; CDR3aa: CASRVDRGETQYF
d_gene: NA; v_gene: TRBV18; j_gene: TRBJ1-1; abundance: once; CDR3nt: TGTGCCAGCTCACCCGGGGGGCGAGGCACTGAAGCTTTCTTT; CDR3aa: CASSPGGRGTEAFF
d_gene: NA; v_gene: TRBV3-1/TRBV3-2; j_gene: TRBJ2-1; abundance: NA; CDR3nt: TGTGCCAGCAGCCAAGGCTCCGGGACTTCGTCCTACAATGAGCAGTTCTTC; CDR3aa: CASSQGSGTSSYNEQFF
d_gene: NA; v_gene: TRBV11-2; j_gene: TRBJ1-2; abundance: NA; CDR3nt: TGTGCCAGCAGACAGGACAGTTACTATGGCTACACCTTC; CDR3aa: CASRQDSYYGYTF
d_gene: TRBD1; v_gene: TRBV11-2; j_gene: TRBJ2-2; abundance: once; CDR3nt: TGTGCCAGCAGCTTAGAGTTGTCCGGGACAGGGAACACCGGGGAGCTGTTTTTT; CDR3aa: CASSLELSGTGNTGELFF
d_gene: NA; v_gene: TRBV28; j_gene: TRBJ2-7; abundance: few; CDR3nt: TGTGCCAGCAGGGAGGCGAAGGCCTACGAGCAGTACTTC; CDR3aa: CASREAKAYEQYF
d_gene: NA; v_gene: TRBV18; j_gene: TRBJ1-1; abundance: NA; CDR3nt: TGTGCCAGCTCACCACAGAGAGGCACTGAAGCTTTCTTT; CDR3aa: CASSPQRGTEAFF
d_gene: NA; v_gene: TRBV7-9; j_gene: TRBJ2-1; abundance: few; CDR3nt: TGTGCCAGCAGCTTAGGTGGCTCCTACAATGAGCAGTTCTTC; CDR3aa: CASSLGGSYNEQFF
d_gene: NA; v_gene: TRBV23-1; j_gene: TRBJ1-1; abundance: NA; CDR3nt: TGCGCCAGCCAAAGGTGGGAAATTGAAGCTTTCTTT; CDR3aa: CASQRWEIEAFF
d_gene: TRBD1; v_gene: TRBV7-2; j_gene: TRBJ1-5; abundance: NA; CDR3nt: TGTGCCAGCAGCGGCAGGGGGAGGGATCAGCCCCAGCATTTT; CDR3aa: CASSGRGRDQPQHF
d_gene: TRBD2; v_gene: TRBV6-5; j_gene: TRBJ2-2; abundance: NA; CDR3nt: TGTGCCAGCAGTTACTCGGCTAGCGGAACCGGGGAGCTGTTTTTT; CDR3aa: CASSYSASGTGELFF
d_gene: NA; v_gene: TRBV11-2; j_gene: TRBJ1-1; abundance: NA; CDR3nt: TGTGCCAGCAGCTTAGTACGGGGGTACACTGAAGCTTTCTTT; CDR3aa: CASSLVRGYTEAFF
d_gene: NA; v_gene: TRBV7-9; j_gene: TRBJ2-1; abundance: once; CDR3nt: TGTGCCAGCAGCGGATCGAGGTGGGGTTATTACAATGAGCAGTTCTTC; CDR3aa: CASSGSRWGYYNEQFF
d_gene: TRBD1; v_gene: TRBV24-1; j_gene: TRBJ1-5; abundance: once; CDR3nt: TGTGCCACCAGTGAACCAGAACAGGGGAAACGCAATCAGCCCCAGCATTTT; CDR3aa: CATSEPEQGKRNQPQHF
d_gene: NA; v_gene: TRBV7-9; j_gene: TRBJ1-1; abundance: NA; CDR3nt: TGTGCCAGCAGCGGACATACCGGACGGGATGAAGCTTTCTTT; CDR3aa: CASSGHTGRDEAFF
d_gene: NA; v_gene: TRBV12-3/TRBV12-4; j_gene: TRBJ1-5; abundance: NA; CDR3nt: TGTGCCAGCAGTTTAATAGCCGAGCAGCCCCAGCATTTT; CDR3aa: CASSLIAEQPQHF
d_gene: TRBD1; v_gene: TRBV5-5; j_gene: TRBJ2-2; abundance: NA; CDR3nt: TGTGCCAGCAGCTTCGGGACAGGGGTCACCGGGGAGCTGTTTTTT; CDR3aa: CASSFGTGVTGELFF
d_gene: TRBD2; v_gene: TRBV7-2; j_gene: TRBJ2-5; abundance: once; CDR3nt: TGTGCCAGCAGCTTAGTTCCGGGGGGGCGCCAAGAGACCCAGTACTTC; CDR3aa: CASSLVPGGRQETQYF
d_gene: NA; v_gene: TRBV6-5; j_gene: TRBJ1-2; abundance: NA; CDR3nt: TGTGCCAGCAGGTCGTATGGCTACACCTTC; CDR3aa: CASRSYGYTF
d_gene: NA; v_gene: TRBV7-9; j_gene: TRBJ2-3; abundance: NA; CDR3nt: TGTGCCAGCAGCCAAGACAGGAGCAGCACAGATACGCAGTATTTT; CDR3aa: CASSQDRSSTDTQYF
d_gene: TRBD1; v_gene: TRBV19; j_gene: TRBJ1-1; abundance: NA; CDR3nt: TGTGCCAGTAGTACTGACAGGGGCGCCACTGAAGCTTTCTTT; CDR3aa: CASSTDRGATEAFF
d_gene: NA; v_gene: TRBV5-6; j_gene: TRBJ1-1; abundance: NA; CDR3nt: TGTGCCAGCAGCCCGGGGTCAGGGGTAACTGAAGCTTTCTTT; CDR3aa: CASSPGSGVTEAFF
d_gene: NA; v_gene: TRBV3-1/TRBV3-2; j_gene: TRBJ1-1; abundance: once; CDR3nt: TGTGCCAGCAGCCAAGGAATTCGTGGGACGAACACTGAAGCTTTCTTT; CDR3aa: CASSQGIRGTNTEAFF
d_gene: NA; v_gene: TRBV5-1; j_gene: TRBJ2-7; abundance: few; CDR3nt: TGCGCCAGCAGCGGGGCCGGACCGTCCTACGAGCAGTACTTC; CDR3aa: CASSGAGPSYEQYF
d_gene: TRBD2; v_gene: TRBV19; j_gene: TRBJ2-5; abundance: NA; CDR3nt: TGTGCCAGTAGTTCGACTAGCGGGGGGGCCGGAGAGACCCAGTACTTC; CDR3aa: CASSSTSGGAGETQYF
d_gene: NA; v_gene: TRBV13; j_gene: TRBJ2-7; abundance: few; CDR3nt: TGTGCCAGCAGCTTAAAAACACCGCGAGAGCAGTACTTC; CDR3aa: CASSLKTPREQYF
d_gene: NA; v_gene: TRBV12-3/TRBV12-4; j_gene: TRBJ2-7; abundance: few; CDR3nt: TGTGCCAGCAGTTTAGTAAATTCCTACGAGCAGTACTTC; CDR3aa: CASSLVNSYEQYF
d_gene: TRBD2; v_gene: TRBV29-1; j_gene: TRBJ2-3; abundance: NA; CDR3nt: TGCAGCGTGGGAGGGTCAGGCACAGATACGCAGTATTTT; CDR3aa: CSVGGSGTDTQYF
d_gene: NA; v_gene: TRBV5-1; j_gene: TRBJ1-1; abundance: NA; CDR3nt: TGCGCCAGCAGCTTCGGGACTGGTGGTATGAACACTGAAGCTTTCTTT; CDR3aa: CASSFGTGGMNTEAFF
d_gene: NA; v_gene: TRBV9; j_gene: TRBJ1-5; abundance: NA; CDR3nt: TGTGCCAGCAGTGGGGGGGGATCTGGCAATCAGCCCCAGCATTTT; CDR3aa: CASSGGGSGNQPQHF
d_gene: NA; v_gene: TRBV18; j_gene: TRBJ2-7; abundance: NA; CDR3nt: TGTGCCAGCTCACCGGGGGCAGGCAGCTACGAGCAGTACTTC; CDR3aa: CASSPGAGSYEQYF
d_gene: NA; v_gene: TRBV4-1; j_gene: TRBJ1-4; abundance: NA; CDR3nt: TGCGCCAGCAGCCACGACAGGCCCGAAAAACTGTTTTTT; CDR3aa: CASSHDRPEKLFF
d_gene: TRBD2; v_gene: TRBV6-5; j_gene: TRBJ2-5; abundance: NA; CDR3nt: TGTGCCAGCAGTTACGGGCTAGCGGGCCAAGAGACCCAGTACTTC; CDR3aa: CASSYGLAGQETQYF
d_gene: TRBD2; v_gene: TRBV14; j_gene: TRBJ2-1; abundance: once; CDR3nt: TGTGCCAGCAGCCAAGGGCTAGCGGGGGGCGTGGATGAGCAGTTCTTC; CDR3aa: CASSQGLAGGVDEQFF
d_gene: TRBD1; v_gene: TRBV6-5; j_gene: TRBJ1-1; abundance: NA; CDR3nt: TGTGCCAGCAGGAACAACAGGGGATCTGAAGCTTTCTTT; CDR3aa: CASRNNRGSEAFF
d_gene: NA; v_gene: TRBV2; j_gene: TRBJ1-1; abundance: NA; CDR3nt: TGTGCCAGCACAGAGTCGGGACAACCGAACACTGAAGCTTTCTTT; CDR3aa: CASTESGQPNTEAFF
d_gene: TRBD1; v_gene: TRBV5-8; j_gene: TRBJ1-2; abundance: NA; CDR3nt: TGTGCCAGCAGCTTAAGATTCAACGGCGACAGGGAAAACTATGGCTACACCTTC; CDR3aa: CASSLRFNGDRENYGYTF
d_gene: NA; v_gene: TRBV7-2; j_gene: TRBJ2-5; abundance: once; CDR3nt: TGTGCCAGCAGCGGCTATAAAAAAGAGACCCAGTACTTC; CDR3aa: CASSGYKKETQYF
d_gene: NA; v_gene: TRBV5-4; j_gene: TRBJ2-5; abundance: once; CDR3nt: TGTGCCAGCAGCAGACCCCAAGAGACCCAGTACTTC; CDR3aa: CASSRPQETQYF
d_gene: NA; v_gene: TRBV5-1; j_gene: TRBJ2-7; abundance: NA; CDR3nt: TGCGCCAGCAGCTTGGAATCGGGCCACGAGCAGTACTTC; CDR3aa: CASSLESGHEQYF
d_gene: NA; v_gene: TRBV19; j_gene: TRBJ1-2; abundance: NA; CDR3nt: TGTGCCAGTACCCCAGGGAGGGGCCTTGGCTACACCTTC; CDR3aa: CASTPGRGLGYTF
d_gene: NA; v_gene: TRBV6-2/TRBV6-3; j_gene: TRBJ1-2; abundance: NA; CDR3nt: TGTGCCAGCAGTAATAACAGAGGCTACACCTTC; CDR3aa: CASSNNRGYTF
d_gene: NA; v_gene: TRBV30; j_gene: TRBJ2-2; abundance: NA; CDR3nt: TGTGCCTGGAGTGGGGGGGTTAGAAACACCGGGGAGCTGTTTTTT; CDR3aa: CAWSGGVRNTGELFF
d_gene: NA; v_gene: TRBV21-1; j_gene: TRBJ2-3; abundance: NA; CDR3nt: TGTGCCAGCAGCTTACAGGACATAACAAGCACAGATACGCAGTATTTT; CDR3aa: CASSLQDITSTDTQYF
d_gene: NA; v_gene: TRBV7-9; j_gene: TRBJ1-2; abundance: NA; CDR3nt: TGTGCCAGCAGCTTAATGGTCGAGGGTGGCTACACCTTC; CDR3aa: CASSLMVEGGYTF
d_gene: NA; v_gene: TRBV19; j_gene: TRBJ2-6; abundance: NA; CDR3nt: TGTGCCAGTAGTGGGGGCCCGAACTCTGGGGCCAACGTCCTGACTTTC; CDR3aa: CASSGGPNSGANVLTF
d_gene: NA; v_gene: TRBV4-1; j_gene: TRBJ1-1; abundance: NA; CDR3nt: TGCGCCAGCAGCCAAGAGGAGACAGCACTTGAAGCTTTCTTT; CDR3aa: CASSQEETALEAFF
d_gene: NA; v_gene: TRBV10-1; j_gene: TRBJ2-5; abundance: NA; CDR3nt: TGCGCCAGCAGTGACGGCGGAAAGAAAGAGACCCAGTACTTC; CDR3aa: CASSDGGKKETQYF
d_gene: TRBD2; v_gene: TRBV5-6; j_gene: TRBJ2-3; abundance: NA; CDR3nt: TGTGCCAGCAGCTTGCGTAGCGGGGGGTTAACAGATACGCAGTATTTT; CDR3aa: CASSLRSGGLTDTQYF
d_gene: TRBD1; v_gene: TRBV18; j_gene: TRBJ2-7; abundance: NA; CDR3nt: TGTGCCAGCTCCGGGACAGGGGGCTACGAGCAGTACTTC; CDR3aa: CASSGTGGYEQYF
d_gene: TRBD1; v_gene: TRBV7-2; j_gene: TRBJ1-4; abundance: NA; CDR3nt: TGTGCCAGCAGCGACAGGGGAGGAGCGGAAAAACTGTTTTTT; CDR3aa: CASSDRGGAEKLFF
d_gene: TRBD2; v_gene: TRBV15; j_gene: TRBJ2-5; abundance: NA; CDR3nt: TGTGCCACCAGCAGAGATCTAGCGGTGGGGGAGACCCAGTACTTC; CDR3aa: CATSRDLAVGETQYF
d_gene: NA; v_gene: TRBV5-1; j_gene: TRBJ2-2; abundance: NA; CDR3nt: TGCGCCAGCAGCTCAGGGGACAACATCAACACCGGGGAGCTGTTTTTT; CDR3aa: CASSSGDNINTGELFF
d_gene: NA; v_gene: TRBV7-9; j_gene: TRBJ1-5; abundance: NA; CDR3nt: TGTGCCAGCAGCTTTATCGGGGGGGTAGGACAGCTAGATCAGCCCCAGCATTTT; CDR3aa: CASSFIGGVGQLDQPQHF
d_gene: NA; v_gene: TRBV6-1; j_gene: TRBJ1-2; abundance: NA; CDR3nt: TGTGCCAGCAGTGAAGCTAGAAGGGTTTATGGCTACACCTTC; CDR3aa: CASSEARRVYGYTF
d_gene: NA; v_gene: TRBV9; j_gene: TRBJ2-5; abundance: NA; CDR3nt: TGTGCCAGCAGCGTACTGACGGGCGGGGCTGAGACCCAGTACTTC; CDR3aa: CASSVLTGGAETQYF
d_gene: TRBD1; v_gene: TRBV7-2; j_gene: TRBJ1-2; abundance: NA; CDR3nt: TGTGCCAGCAGCCCTCGGACAGGGGACCTCCATGGCTACACCTTC; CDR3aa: CASSPRTGDLHGYTF
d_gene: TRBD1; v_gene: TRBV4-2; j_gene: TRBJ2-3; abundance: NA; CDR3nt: TGTGCCAGCAGCCAAGGTCAGGACAGGACTTGGGATACGCAGTATTTT; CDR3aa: CASSQGQDRTWDTQYF